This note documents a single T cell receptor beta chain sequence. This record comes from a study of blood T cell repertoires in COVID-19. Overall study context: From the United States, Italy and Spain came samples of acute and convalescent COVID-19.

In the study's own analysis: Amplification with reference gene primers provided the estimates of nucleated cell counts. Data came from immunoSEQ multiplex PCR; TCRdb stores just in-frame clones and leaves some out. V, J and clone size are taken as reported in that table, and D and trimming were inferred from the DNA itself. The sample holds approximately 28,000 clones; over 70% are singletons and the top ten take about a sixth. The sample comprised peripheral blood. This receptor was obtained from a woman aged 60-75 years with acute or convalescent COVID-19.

The CDR3 bases are TGCGCCAGCAGTGGCGCGGGTGACACCGGGGAGCTGTTTTTT. It codes for CASSGAGDTGELFF. This chain uses TRBV5-1 with TRBJ2-2; the D gene is possibly TRBD2 (5 bases). The CDR3 loop spans 14 amino acids. CDR1 and CDR2 (germline): SGHRS, YFSETQ. V dropped 5 bases and J dropped 3 bases, with 11 bases sitting between them.